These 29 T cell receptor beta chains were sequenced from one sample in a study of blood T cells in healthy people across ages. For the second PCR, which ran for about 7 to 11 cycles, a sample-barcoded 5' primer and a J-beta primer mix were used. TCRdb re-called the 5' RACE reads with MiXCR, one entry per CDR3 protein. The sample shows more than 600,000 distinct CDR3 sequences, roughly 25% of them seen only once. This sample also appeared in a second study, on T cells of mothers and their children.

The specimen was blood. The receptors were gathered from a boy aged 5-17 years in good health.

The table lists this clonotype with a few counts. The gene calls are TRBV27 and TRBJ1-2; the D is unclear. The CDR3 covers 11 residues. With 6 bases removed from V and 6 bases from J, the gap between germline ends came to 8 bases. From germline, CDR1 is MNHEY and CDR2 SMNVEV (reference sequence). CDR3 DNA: TGTGCCAGCAGGGGGTTAGATGGCTACACCTTC. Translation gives CASRGLDGYTF.

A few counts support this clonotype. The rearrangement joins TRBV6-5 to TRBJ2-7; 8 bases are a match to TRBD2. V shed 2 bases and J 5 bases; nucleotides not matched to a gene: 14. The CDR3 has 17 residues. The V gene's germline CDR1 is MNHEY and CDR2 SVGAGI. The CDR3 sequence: CASSYGGEAEAGDEQYF. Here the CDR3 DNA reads TGTGCCAGCAGTTACGGGGGTGAAGCGGAAGCGGGAGACGAGCAGTACTTC.

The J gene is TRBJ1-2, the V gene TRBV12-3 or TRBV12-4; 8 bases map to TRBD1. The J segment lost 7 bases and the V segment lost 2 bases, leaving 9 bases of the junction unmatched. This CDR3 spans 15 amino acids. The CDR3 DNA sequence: TGTGCCAGCAGTTTATCCTTGGACAGGGTAGTTGGCTACACCTTC. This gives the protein CASSLSLDRVVGYTF.

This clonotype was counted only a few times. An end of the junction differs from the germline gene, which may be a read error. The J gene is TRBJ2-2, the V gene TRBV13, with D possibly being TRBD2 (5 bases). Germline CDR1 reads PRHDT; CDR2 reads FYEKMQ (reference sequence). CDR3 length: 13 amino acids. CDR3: CASSLGLSGELLF. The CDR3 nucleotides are TGTGCCAGCAGCTTGGGGTTGTCCGGGGAGCTGCTTTTT. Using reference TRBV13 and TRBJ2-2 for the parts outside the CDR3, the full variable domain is AAGVIQSPRHLIKEKRETATLKCYPIPRHDTVYWYQQGPGQDPQFLISFYEKMQSDKGSIPDRFSAQQFSDYHSELNMSSLELGDSALYFCASSLGLSGELLFGEGSRLTVL.

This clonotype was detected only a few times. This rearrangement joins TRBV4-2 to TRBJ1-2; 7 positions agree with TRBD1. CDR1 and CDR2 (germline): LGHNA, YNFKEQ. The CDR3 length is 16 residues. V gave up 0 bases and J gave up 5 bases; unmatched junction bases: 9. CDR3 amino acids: CASSQEEWPGGYGYTF. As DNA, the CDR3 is TGTGCCAGCAGCCAAGAAGAGTGGCCAGGGGGATATGGCTACACCTTC.

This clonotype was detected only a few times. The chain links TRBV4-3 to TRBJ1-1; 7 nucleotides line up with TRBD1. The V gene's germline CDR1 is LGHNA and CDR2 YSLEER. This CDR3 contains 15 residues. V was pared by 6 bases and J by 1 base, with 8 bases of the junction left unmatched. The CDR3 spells CASRQDRIENTEAFF. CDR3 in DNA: TGCGCCAGCAGGCAGGACAGGATTGAGAACACTGAAGCTTTCTTT.

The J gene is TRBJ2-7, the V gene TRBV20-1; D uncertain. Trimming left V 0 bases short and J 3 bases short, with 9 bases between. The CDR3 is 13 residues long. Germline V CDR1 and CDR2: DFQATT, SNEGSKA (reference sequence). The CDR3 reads CSARDAVSYEQYF. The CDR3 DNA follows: TGCAGTGCTAGAGATGCGGTTAGCTACGAGCAGTACTTC.

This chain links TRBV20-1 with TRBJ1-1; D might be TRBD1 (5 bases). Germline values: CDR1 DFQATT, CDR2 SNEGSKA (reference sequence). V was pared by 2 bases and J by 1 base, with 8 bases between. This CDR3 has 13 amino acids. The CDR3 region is CSARPGQNTEAFF. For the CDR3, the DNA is TGCAGTGCTAGACCCGGACAGAACACTGAAGCTTTCTTT.

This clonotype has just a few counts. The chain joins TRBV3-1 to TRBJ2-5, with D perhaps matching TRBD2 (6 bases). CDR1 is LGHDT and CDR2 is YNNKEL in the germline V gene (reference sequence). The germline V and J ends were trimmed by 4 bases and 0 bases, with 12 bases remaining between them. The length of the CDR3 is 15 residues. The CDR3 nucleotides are TGTGCCAGCAGCCCCACCGGGAGCCACCAAGAGACCCAGTACTTC. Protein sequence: CASSPTGSHQETQYF.

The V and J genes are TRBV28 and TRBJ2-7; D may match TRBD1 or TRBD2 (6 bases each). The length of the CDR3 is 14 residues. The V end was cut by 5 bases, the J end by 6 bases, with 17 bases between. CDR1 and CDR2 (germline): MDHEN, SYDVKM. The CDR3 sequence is CASSLYREDSEQYF. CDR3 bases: TGTGCCAGCAGTCTCTACAGGGAGGATTCCGAGCAGTACTTC.

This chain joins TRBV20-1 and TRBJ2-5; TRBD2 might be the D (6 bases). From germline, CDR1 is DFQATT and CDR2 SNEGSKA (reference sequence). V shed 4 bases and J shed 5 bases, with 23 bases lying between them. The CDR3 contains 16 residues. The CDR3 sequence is CSANGVLRERGETQYF. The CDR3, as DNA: TGCAGTGCTAATGGGGTTTTGCGGGAACGGGGTGAGACCCAGTACTTC.

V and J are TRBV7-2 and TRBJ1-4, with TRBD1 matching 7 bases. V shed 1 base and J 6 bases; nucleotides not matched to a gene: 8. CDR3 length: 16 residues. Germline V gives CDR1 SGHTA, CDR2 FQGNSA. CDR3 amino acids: CASSLGKQGRDEKLFF. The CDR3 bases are TGTGCCAGCAGCTTAGGGAAACAGGGGAGGGATGAAAAACTGTTTTTT.

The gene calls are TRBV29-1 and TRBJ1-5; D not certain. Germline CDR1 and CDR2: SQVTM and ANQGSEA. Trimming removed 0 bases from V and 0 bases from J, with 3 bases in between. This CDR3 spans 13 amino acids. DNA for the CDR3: TGCAGCGTTGAAGAGTCTAGCAATCAGCCCCAGCATTTT. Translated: CSVEESSNQPQHF.

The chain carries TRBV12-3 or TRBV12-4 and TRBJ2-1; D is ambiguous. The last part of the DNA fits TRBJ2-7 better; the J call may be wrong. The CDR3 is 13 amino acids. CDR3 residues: CASSLILAYEQYF. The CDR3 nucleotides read TGTGCCAGCAGTTTGATCCTAGCCTACGAGCAGTACTTC.

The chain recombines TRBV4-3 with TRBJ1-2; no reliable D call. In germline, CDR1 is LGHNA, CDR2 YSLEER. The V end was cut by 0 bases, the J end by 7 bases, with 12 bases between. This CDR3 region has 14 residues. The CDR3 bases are TGCGCCAGCAGCCAAGATCTGCCCCCTCTTGGCTACACCTTC. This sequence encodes CASSQDLPPLGYTF.

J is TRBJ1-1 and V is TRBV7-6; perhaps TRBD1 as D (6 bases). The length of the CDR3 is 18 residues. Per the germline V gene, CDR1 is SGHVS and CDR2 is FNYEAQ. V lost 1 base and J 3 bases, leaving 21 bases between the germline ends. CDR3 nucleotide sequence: TGTGCCAGCAGCTTAGATATCGGTGTGATTGGACAGTACACTGAAGCTTTCTTT. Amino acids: CASSLDIGVIGQYTEAFF.

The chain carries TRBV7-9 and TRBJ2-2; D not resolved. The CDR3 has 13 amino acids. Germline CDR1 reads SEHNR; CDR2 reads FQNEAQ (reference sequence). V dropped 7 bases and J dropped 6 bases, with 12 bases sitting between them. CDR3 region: CASTVVGAGELFF. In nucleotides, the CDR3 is TGTGCCAGCACCGTCGTGGGCGCCGGGGAGCTGTTTTTT.

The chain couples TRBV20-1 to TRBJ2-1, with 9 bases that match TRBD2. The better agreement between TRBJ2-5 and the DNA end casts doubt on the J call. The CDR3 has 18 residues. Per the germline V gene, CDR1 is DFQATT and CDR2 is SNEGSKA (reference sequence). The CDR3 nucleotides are TGCAGTGCTAGGCCCCCCGCGGGGGGGCTTCCTGCGGGCGAGACCCAGTACTTC. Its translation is CSARPPAGGLPAGETQYF.

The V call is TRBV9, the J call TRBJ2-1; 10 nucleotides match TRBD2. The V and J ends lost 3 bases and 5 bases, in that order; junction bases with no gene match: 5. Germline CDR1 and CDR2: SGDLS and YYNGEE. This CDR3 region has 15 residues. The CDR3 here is CASSGGGTSDNEQFF. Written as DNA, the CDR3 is TGTGCCAGCAGCGGTGGGGGGACTAGCGACAATGAGCAGTTCTTC. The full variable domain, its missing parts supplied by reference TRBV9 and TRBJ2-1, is DSGVTQTPKHLITATGQRVTLRCSPRSGDLSVYWYQQSLDQGLQFLIQYYNGEERAKGNILERFSAQQFPDLHSELNLSSLELGDSALYFCASSGGGTSDNEQFFGPGTRLTVL.

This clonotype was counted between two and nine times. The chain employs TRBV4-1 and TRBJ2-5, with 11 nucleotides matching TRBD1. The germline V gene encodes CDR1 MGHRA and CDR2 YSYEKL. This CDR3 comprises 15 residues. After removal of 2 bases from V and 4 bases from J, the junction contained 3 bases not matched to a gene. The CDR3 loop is CASSQWTGGGETQYF. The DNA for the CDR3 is TGCGCCAGCAGCCAATGGACAGGGGGCGGAGAGACCCAGTACTTC.

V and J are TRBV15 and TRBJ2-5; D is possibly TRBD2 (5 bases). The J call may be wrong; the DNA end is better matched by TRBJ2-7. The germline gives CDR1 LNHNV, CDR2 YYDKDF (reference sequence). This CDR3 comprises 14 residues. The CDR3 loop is CATSRVRGISEQYF. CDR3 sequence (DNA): TGTGCCACCAGCAGAGTTCGGGGAATCAGCGAGCAGTACTTC.

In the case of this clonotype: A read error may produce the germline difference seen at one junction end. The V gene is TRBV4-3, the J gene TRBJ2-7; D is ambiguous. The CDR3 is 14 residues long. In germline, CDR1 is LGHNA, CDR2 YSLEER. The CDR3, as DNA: TGCGCCAGCAACCAAGATGTCTTGGTCTACGAGCAGTACTTC. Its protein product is CASNQDVLVYEQYF.

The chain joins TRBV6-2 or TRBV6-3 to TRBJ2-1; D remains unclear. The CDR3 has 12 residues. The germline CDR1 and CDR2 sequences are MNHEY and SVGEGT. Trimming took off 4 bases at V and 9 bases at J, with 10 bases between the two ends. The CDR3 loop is CASSFERSEQFF. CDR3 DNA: TGTGCCAGCAGTTTTGAGCGTTCTGAGCAGTTCTTC.

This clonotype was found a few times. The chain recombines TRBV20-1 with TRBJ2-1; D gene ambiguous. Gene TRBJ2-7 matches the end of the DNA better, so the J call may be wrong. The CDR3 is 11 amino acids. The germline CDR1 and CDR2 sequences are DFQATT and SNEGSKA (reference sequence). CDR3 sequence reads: CSASGTYEQYF. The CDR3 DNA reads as TGCAGTGCTAGCGGAACCTACGAGCAGTACTTC.

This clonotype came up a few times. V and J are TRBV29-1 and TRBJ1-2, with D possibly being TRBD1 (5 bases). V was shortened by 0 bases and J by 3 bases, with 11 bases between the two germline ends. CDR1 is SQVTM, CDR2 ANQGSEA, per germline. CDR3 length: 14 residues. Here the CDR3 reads CSVEDGTKDYGYTF. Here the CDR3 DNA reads TGCAGCGTTGAAGACGGGACCAAAGACTATGGCTACACCTTC.

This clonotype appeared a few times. CDR3: CATSRTSGENQPQHF. The CDR3 nucleotides are TGTGCCACCAGCAGAACCTCGGGAGAAAATCAGCCCCAGCATTTT. The chain couples TRBV15 to TRBJ1-5; D gene ambiguous. V lost 2 bases and J 4 bases, leaving 12 bases between the germline ends. This CDR3 region has 15 residues. Germline lookup yields CDR1 LNHNV and CDR2 YYDKDF (reference sequence). The full variable domain, its missing parts supplied by reference TRBV15 and TRBJ1-5, is DAMVIQNPRYQVTQFGKPVTLSCSQTLNHNVMYWYQQKSSQAPKLLFHYYDKDFNNEADTPDNFQSRRPNTSFCFLDIRSPGLGDTAMYLCATSRTSGENQPQHFGDGTRLSIL.

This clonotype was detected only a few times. The DNA of the CDR3 is TGCAGTGCTAGTGCAGGGCCAAATTCACCCCTCCACTTT. It translates to CSASAGPNSPLHF. J is TRBJ1-6 and V is TRBV20-1; maybe TRBD1 (5 bases). The CDR3 spans 13 residues. Trimming shortened V by 3 bases and J by 7 bases, and 10 bases separated the two germline ends. Germline V gene lookup returns CDR1 DFQATT and CDR2 SNEGSKA (reference sequence).

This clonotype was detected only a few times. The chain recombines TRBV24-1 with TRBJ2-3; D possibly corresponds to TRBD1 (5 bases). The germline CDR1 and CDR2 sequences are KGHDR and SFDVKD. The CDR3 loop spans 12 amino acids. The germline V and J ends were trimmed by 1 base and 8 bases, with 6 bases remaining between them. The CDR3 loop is CATSDLGVTQYF. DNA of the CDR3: TGTGCCACCAGTGATTTAGGGGTTACGCAGTATTTT.

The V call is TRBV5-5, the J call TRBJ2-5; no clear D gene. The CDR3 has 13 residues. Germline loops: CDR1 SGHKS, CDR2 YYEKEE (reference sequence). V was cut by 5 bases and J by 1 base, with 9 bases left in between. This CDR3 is CASRLQLQETQYF. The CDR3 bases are TGTGCCAGCAGGCTCCAACTCCAAGAGACCCAGTACTTC.